These T cell receptor beta chains were read from a single sample in a study of blood T cell repertoires in COVID-19. TCRdb's table, derived via immunoSEQ multiplex PCR, lists solely in-frame clones and lacks some. The table has fewer than 100,000 clones, 70% to 90% seen once; the top ten hold 4% to 5.5%. Material for sequencing was peripheral blood. Receptor source: a man aged 70 or older with acute or convalescent COVID-19. The CDR3 runs from the conserved cysteine through the conserved F or W. Each record gives: V gene, J gene, D gene, clone size, CDR3 protein, CDR3 DNA. A D gene is named only where the DNA matches it firmly. For some rows the clone size is stated as once, few or many, or as a class when expanded; others skip it.

v_call: TRBV30
j_call: TRBJ1-2
d_call: -
clone_size: once
cdr3_aa: CAWSDRYGYTF
cdr3_nt: TGTGCCTGGAGCGACAGGTACGGCTACACCTTC

v_call: TRBV24-1
j_call: TRBJ1-5
d_call: -
clone_size: -
cdr3_aa: CATGPGPDLEYSNQPQHF
cdr3_nt: TGTGCCACCGGGCCAGGGCCCGATTTGGAATATAGCAATCAGCCCCAGCATTTT

v_call: TRBV5-1
j_call: TRBJ1-6
d_call: TRBD1
clone_size: -
cdr3_aa: CASSPGDRENSPLHF
cdr3_nt: TGCGCCAGCAGCCCTGGGGACAGGGAGAATTCACCCCTCCACTTT

v_call: TRBV28
j_call: TRBJ1-6
d_call: TRBD1
clone_size: -
cdr3_aa: CASSPGGLNSPLHF
cdr3_nt: TGTGCCAGCAGTCCAGGGGGCCTGAATTCACCCCTCCACTTT

v_call: TRBV6-1
j_call: TRBJ2-6
d_call: -
clone_size: -
cdr3_aa: CASSAGQFHGSGANVLTF
cdr3_nt: TGTGCCAGCAGTGCAGGACAGTTCCATGGTTCTGGGGCCAACGTCCTGACTTTC

v_call: TRBV5-1
j_call: TRBJ1-1
d_call: -
clone_size: few
cdr3_aa: CASSRGQSNTEAFF
cdr3_nt: TGCGCCAGCAGCCGGGGACAATCGAACACTGAAGCTTTCTTT

v_call: TRBV29-1
j_call: TRBJ1-4
d_call: -
clone_size: -
cdr3_aa: CSVEDRKQGEEKLFF
cdr3_nt: TGCAGCGTTGAAGATCGTAAACAGGGCGAAGAAAAACTGTTTTTT

v_call: TRBV5-6
j_call: TRBJ2-1
d_call: -
clone_size: -
cdr3_aa: CASGSDNLAYNEQFF
cdr3_nt: TGTGCCAGCGGCTCGGACAACTTAGCCTACAATGAGCAGTTCTTC

v_call: TRBV3-1/TRBV3-2
j_call: TRBJ1-3
d_call: TRBD1
clone_size: once
cdr3_aa: CASSLITGAGNTIYF
cdr3_nt: TGTGCCAGCAGCCTCATCACAGGGGCTGGAAACACCATATATTTT

v_call: TRBV30
j_call: TRBJ1-1
d_call: TRBD1
clone_size: -
cdr3_aa: CASEGQGSTEAFF
cdr3_nt: TGTGCCTCCGAAGGACAGGGGTCCACTGAAGCTTTCTTT

v_call: TRBV2
j_call: TRBJ1-6
d_call: -
clone_size: -
cdr3_aa: CASSERVDYNSPLHF
cdr3_nt: TGTGCCAGCAGTGAGAGGGTGGACTATAATTCACCCCTCCACTTT

v_call: TRBV28
j_call: TRBJ2-1
d_call: -
clone_size: -
cdr3_aa: CASSFISYNEQFF
cdr3_nt: TGTGCCAGCAGTTTCATCTCCTACAATGAGCAGTTCTTC

v_call: TRBV3-1/TRBV3-2
j_call: TRBJ1-4
d_call: -
clone_size: -
cdr3_aa: CASTGQLNEKLFF
cdr3_nt: TGTGCCAGCACAGGGCAGCTGAATGAAAAACTGTTTTTT

v_call: TRBV5-4
j_call: TRBJ2-1
d_call: -
clone_size: -
cdr3_aa: CASSLGGPSSYNEQFF
cdr3_nt: TGTGCCAGCAGCTTGGGGGGGCCGAGCTCCTACAATGAGCAGTTCTTC

v_call: TRBV20-1
j_call: TRBJ2-1
d_call: TRBD1
clone_size: -
cdr3_aa: CSAMPGTEQFF
cdr3_nt: TGCAGTGCCATGCCCGGGACAGAACAGTTCTTC

v_call: TRBV6-5
j_call: TRBJ1-2
d_call: -
clone_size: -
cdr3_aa: CASNPAGKSHGYTF
cdr3_nt: TGTGCCAGCAACCCTGCGGGGAAATCCCATGGCTACACCTTC

v_call: TRBV30
j_call: TRBJ1-1
d_call: -
clone_size: -
cdr3_aa: CAWSGVYTEAFF
cdr3_nt: TGTGCCTGGAGTGGCGTGTACACTGAAGCTTTCTTT

v_call: TRBV2
j_call: TRBJ1-1
d_call: TRBD1
clone_size: -
cdr3_aa: CASSPLSGRGLVAFF
cdr3_nt: TGTGCCAGCAGTCCCCTCTCGGGCAGGGGGCTCGTAGCTTTCTTT

v_call: TRBV5-1
j_call: TRBJ1-1
d_call: -
clone_size: -
cdr3_aa: CASSLGRTRNTEAFF
cdr3_nt: TGCGCCAGCAGCTTGGGTCGGACTCGGAACACTGAAGCTTTCTTT

v_call: TRBV19
j_call: TRBJ2-1
d_call: TRBD2
clone_size: few
cdr3_aa: CASSIDLPQRGWNEQFF
cdr3_nt: TGTGCCAGTAGTATAGATCTTCCCCAGCGGGGGTGGAATGAGCAGTTCTTC

v_call: TRBV11-2
j_call: TRBJ1-1
d_call: TRBD1
clone_size: few
cdr3_aa: CASSLTGGLGTEAFF
cdr3_nt: TGTGCCAGCAGCTTAACAGGGGGCTTGGGCACTGAAGCTTTCTTT

v_call: TRBV18
j_call: TRBJ1-2
d_call: TRBD1
clone_size: -
cdr3_aa: CASSPQGAGGYTF
cdr3_nt: TGTGCCAGCTCACCACAGGGGGCTGGAGGCTACACCTTC

v_call: TRBV19
j_call: TRBJ2-7
d_call: -
clone_size: -
cdr3_aa: CASSLNPDNYEQYF
cdr3_nt: TGTGCCAGTAGTCTCAACCCCGACAACTACGAGCAGTACTTC

v_call: TRBV5-1
j_call: TRBJ1-2
d_call: -
clone_size: -
cdr3_aa: CASSLDRVEGYTF
cdr3_nt: TGCGCCAGCAGCTTGGACAGGGTAGAAGGCTACACCTTC

v_call: TRBV4-1
j_call: TRBJ2-2
d_call: TRBD2
clone_size: -
cdr3_aa: CASSRSAGDTGELFF
cdr3_nt: TGCGCCAGCAGCCGATCGGCGGGGGATACCGGGGAGCTGTTTTTT

v_call: TRBV6-1
j_call: TRBJ1-1
d_call: -
clone_size: -
cdr3_aa: CASSEQGHTEAFF
cdr3_nt: TGTGCCAGCAGTGAACAGGGGCACACTGAAGCTTTCTTT

v_call: TRBV10-3
j_call: TRBJ1-2
d_call: -
clone_size: -
cdr3_aa: CAISESAGRQVRYGYTF
cdr3_nt: TGTGCCATCAGTGAGTCAGCGGGGCGACAGGTCCGGTATGGCTACACCTTC

v_call: TRBV7-3
j_call: TRBJ2-3
d_call: -
clone_size: once
cdr3_aa: CASSSSGQSTDTQYF
cdr3_nt: TGTGCCAGCAGCTCCTCCGGACAGTCCACAGATACGCAGTATTTT

v_call: TRBV5-6
j_call: TRBJ1-2
d_call: TRBD1
clone_size: -
cdr3_aa: CASSPDRGRYTF
cdr3_nt: TGTGCCAGCAGCCCAGACAGGGGTCGCTACACCTTC

v_call: TRBV19
j_call: TRBJ1-1
d_call: -
clone_size: -
cdr3_aa: CASSILDGIPYTEAFF
cdr3_nt: TGTGCCAGTAGTATACTGGACGGGATACCTTACACTGAAGCTTTCTTT

v_call: TRBV2
j_call: TRBJ1-1
d_call: -
clone_size: -
cdr3_aa: CASSNQPPGAGDIAFF
cdr3_nt: TGTGCCAGCAGCAACCAACCACCCGGGGCAGGGGATATAGCTTTCTTT

v_call: TRBV10-1
j_call: TRBJ2-2
d_call: TRBD2
clone_size: -
cdr3_aa: CASSEPLSGGGPNTGELFF
cdr3_nt: TGCGCCAGCAGTGAGCCCCTTTCCGGGGGGGGGCCAAACACCGGGGAGCTGTTTTTT

v_call: TRBV6-5
j_call: TRBJ1-2
d_call: -
clone_size: -
cdr3_aa: CASTKLDSNYGYTF
cdr3_nt: TGTGCCAGCACTAAGCTGGACTCTAACTATGGCTACACCTTC

v_call: TRBV6-6
j_call: TRBJ1-3
d_call: TRBD1
clone_size: -
cdr3_aa: CASRLPGQGTGNTIYF
cdr3_nt: TGTGCCAGCAGGTTACCGGGACAGGGAACTGGAAACACCATATATTTT

v_call: TRBV7-8
j_call: TRBJ2-7
d_call: TRBD2
clone_size: -
cdr3_aa: CASSLIAGESYEQYF
cdr3_nt: TGTGCCAGCAGCTTAATCGCGGGGGAGTCCTACGAGCAGTACTTC